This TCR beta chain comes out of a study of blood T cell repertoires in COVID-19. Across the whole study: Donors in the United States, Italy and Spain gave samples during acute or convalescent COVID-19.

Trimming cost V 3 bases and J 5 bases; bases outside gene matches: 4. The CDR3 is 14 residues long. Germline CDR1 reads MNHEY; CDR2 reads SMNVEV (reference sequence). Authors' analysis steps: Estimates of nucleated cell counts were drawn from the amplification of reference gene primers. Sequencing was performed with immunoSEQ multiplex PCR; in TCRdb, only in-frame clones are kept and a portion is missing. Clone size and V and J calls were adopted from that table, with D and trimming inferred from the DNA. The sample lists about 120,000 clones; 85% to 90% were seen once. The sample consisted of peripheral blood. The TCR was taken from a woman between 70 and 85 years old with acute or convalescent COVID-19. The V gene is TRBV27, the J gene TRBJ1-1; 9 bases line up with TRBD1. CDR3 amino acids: CASSLGTGWTEAFF. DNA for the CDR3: TGTGCCAGCAGTTTGGGGACAGGGTGGACTGAAGCTTTCTTT.